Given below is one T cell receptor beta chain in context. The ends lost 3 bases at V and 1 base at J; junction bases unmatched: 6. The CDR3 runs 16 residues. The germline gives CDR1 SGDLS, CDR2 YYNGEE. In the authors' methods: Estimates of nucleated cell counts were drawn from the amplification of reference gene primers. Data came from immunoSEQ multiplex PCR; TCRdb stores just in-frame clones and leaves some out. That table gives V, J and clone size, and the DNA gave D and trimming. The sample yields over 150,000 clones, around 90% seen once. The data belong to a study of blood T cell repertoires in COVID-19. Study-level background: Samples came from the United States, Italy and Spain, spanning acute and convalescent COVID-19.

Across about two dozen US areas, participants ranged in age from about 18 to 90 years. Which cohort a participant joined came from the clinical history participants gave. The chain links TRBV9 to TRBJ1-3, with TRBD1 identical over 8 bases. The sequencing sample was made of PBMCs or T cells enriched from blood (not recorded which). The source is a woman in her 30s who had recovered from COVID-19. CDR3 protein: CASSGETGGSGNTIYF. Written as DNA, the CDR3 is TGTGCCAGCAGCGGGGAAACAGGGGGATCTGGAAACACCATATATTTT.